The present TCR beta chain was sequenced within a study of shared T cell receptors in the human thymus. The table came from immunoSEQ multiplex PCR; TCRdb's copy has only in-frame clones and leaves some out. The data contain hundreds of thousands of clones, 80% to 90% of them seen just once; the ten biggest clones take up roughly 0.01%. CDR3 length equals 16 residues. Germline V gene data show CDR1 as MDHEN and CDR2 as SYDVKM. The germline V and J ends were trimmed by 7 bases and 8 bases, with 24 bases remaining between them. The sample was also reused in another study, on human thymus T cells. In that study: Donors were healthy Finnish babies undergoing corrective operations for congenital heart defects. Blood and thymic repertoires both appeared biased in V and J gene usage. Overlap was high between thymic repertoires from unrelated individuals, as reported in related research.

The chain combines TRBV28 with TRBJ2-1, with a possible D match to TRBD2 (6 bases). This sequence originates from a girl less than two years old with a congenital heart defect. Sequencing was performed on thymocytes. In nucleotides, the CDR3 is TGTGCCAGCACAACCCGGGGGACGGGTGTTTTGGATGAGCAGTTCTTC. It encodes CASTTRGTGVLDEQFF.